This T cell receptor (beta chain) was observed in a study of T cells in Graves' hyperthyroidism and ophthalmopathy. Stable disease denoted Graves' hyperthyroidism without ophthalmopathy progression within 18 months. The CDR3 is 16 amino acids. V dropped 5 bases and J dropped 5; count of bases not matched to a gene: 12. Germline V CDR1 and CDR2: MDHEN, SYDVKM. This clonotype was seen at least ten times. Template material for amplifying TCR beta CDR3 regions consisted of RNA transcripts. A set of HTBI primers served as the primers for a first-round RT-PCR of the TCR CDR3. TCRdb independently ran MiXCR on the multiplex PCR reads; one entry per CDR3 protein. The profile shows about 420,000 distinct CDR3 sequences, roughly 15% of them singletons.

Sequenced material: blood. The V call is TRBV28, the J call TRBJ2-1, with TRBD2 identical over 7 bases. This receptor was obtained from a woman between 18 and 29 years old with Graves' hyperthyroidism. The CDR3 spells CASSPVLGLADNEQFF. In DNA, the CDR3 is TGTGCCAGCAGTCCCGTGCTCGGGCTAGCGGACAATGAGCAGTTCTTC.